The next 16 T cell receptor beta chains were all read from a single sample in a study of neurological immune-mediated disorders. Described time point: longitudinal time-point 1 (baseline). TCRdb re-called the 5' RACE reads through MiXCR, storing one row per CDR3 protein. The sample contains some 54,000 distinct CDR3 sequences, about 10% of which appear only once. The sequenced sample was PBMCs. These receptors originate from a male donor with HTLV-1-associated myelopathy (HAM/TSP).

This clonotype was seen a single time. The CDR3 does not close with the conserved phenylalanine or tryptophan, likely indicating a read error. The DNA is left out, because the CDR3 cannot be placed on it with certainty; the CDR3 is given as TCRdb lists it. This rearrangement joins TRBV20-1 to TRBJ2-7. The CDR3 comprises 12 residues, both ends counted. Germline lookup yields CDR1 DFQATT and CDR2 SNEGSKA (reference sequence). The CDR3: CSAREPGYEQHL.

This clonotype was counted at least ten times. This chain connects TRBV18 to TRBJ2-1, with TRBD2 as a possible D gene (6 bases). Germline CDR1 reads KGHSH; CDR2 reads LQKENI. V lost 0 bases, J lost 4 bases, and 13 bases lay in between. The CDR3 spans 16 residues. The CDR3 is CASSPPGGIVYNEQFF. The CDR3 DNA is TGTGCCAGCTCACCACCGGGGGGAATAGTTTACAATGAGCAGTTCTTC.

This clonotype has ten or more counts. This chain joins TRBV12-3 or TRBV12-4 and TRBJ1-2; 8 nucleotides line up with TRBD1. The CDR3 covers 13 residues. The ends lost 6 bases at V and 4 bases at J; junction bases unmatched: 4. CDR3 protein: CASSLQGGYGYTF. As DNA, the CDR3 is TGTGCCAGCAGCCTACAGGGGGGCTATGGCTACACCTTC.

As regards this clonotype: This may be a read error, as it is one base from a much larger clone. V gene TRBV9 combines with J gene TRBJ2-5, with 13 bases aligning to TRBD2. The trim removed 6 bases at V and 4 bases at J, leaving 6 bases unmatched. Germline V CDR1 and CDR2: SGDLS, YYNGEE. The CDR3 runs to 15 residues. The CDR3 region is CASILRTSGGETQYF. DNA for the CDR3: TGTGCCAGCATCCTCAGGACTAGCGGGGGAGAGACCCAGTACTTC.

This clonotype has a count of ten or more. The chain has TRBV7-2 and TRBJ2-7, with a possible D match to TRBD1 (5 bases). V was cut by 1 base and J by 3 bases, with 10 bases left in between. Germline V gives CDR1 SGHTA, CDR2 FQGNSA. The CDR3 has 14 amino acids. CDR3 DNA: TGTGCCAGCAGCTTAGAGGCAGGGCTCTACGAGCAGTACTTC. It is translated as CASSLEAGLYEQYF.

This clonotype qualifies as medium-sized (0.01 to 0.1%). V and J are TRBV5-5 and TRBJ2-3; no clear D. CDR1 SGHKS and CDR2 YYEKEE come from the germline V gene (reference sequence). V lost 2 bases to trimming and J lost 4 bases, with 11 bases between them. The CDR3 contains 14 residues. The CDR3 DNA sequence: TGTGCCAGCAGCTTCAATCTCCCCCCAGATACGCAGTATTTT. Its translation is CASSFNLPPDTQYF.

This clonotype has at least ten counts. The rearrangement links TRBV5-1 to TRBJ2-7, with 8 bases identical to TRBD1. J was trimmed by 2 bases and V by 4 bases; bases with no gene match: 5. This CDR3 is built from 14 residues. From germline, CDR1 is SGHRS and CDR2 YFSETQ. In DNA, the CDR3 is TGCGCCAGCAGCGCCGGGACAGGCGCCTACGAGCAGTACTTC. This gives the protein CASSAGTGAYEQYF.

At least ten counts were recorded for this clonotype. The gene calls are TRBV5-5 and TRBJ1-4; D gene ambiguous. The germline CDR1 and CDR2 sequences are SGHKS and YYEKEE (reference sequence). The V and J ends lost 0 bases and 0 bases respectively, with 9 bases between them. This CDR3 contains 16 residues. CDR3 nucleotide sequence: TGTGCCAGCAGCTTGGGGCCAGGCGCAACTAATGAAAAACTGTTTTTT. Residues: CASSLGPGATNEKLFF.

This clonotype occurred many times. V usage is TRBV29-1 and J usage is TRBJ2-1; D unresolved. Trimming removed 0 bases from V and 4 bases from J, with 16 bases in between. The CDR3 totals 16 residues. Per the germline V gene, CDR1 is SQVTM and CDR2 is ANQGSEA. CDR3 in amino acids: CSVEDQSRHLYNEQFF. CDR3 DNA: TGCAGCGTTGAAGATCAGTCGAGACACCTATACAATGAGCAGTTCTTC.

Many counts were recorded for this clonotype. V and J are TRBV12-3 or TRBV12-4 and TRBJ2-5; 8 bases fit TRBD2. This CDR3 region has 13 residues. V trimming: 6 bases; J trimming: 3 bases; junction bases outside the gene matches: 3. CDR3: CASSRLAKETQYF. CDR3 bases: TGTGCCAGCAGCCGACTAGCGAAAGAGACCCAGTACTTC.

This clonotype was detected ten times or more. The chain uses TRBV20-1 and TRBJ1-1; 7 bases match TRBD1. The ends lost 3 bases at V and 1 base at J; junction bases unmatched: 2. Germline loops: CDR1 DFQATT, CDR2 SNEGSKA (reference sequence). The CDR3 is 13 residues long. The CDR3 DNA reads as TGCAGTGCTAGCCGGACAGGGAACACTGAAGCTTTCTTT. It encodes CSASRTGNTEAFF.

The sample holds many counts of this clonotype. The rearrangement links TRBV5-1 to TRBJ1-2; 7 bases are a match to TRBD1. CDR1 and CDR2 from the germline V gene are SGHRS and YFSETQ. After removal of 2 bases from V and 0 bases from J, the junction contained 1 base not matched to a gene. The length of the CDR3 is 14 residues. The CDR3 nucleotides are TGCGCCAGCAGCTTTCAGGGGGCTAACTATGGCTACACCTTC. The encoded protein is CASSFQGANYGYTF.

This clonotype came up many times. The J gene is TRBJ1-6, the V gene TRBV9; TRBD1 matches 7 bases. V was clipped by 0 bases and J by 6 bases; unmatched bases: 3. The CDR3 covers 15 residues. In germline, CDR1 is SGDLS, CDR2 YYNGEE. In DNA form, the CDR3 reads TGTGCCAGCAGCGTAGTCGGGACAGCTAATTCACCCCTCCACTTT. Translated, it gives CASSVVGTANSPLHF.

This clonotype was seen many times. The rearrangement links TRBV12-3 or TRBV12-4 to TRBJ2-5, with 15 bases aligning to TRBD2. This CDR3 region has 18 residues. V shed 3 bases and J 0 bases; nucleotides not matched to a gene: 5. CDR3 sequence (DNA): TGTGCCAGCAGTTTGGGACTAGCGGGGGGTCGGTACCAAGAGACCCAGTACTTC. This encodes CASSLGLAGGRYQETQYF.

The chain combines TRBV30 with TRBJ1-4, with 9 bases fitting TRBD1. The CDR3 consists of 15 residues. J lost 4 bases, V lost 0 bases, and 3 bases had no gene match. CDR1 is GTSNPN, CDR2 SVGIG, per germline (reference sequence). In DNA, the CDR3 is TGTGCCTGGAGTGTGCGGGACAGGGATAATGAAAAACTGTTTTTT. Translated: CAWSVRDRDNEKLFF.

The sample holds many counts of this clonotype. This chain's CDR3 is CASSPGQGVSGNTIYF. The DNA of the CDR3 is TGTGCCAGCAGCCCGGGACAGGGCGTATCTGGAAACACCATATATTTT. The chain employs TRBV6-5 and TRBJ1-3; 9 bases map to TRBD1. V shed 6 bases and J 1 base; nucleotides not matched to a gene: 7. The CDR3 spans 16 residues. CDR1 and CDR2 from the germline V gene are MNHEY and SVGAGI.